These T cell receptor beta chains were read from a single sample in a study of T-cell memory formation after mild COVID-19. One entry per CDR3 protein, called by TCRdb with MiXCR from the 5' RACE reads. The sample records around 390,000 distinct CDR3 sequences, around a sixth being singletons. Material: PBMCs or a T cell subset sorted from them (not recorded which). These receptors were taken from a man between 18 and 29 years old who had mild COVID-19 (a few samples of this study predate the infection). Cell type and time point are not known. CDR3s include the opening cysteine and the closing phenylalanine or tryptophan. D genes are given only for firm matches. Only part of the rows carry a size: once, few, many, or a class if the clone is expanded.

d_gene,abundance,j_gene,v_gene,CDR3aa,CDR3nt
.,.,TRBJ1-4,TRBV28,CASSLWQGRGEKLFF,TGTGCCAGCAGTTTATGGCAGGGTAGGGGCGAAAAACTGTTTTTT
.,few,TRBJ1-5,TRBV7-2,CASSGRHQPQHF,TGTGCCAGCAGCGGACGGCATCAGCCCCAGCATTTT
TRBD1,.,TRBJ1-5,TRBV7-2,CASSLEPGQGRPQHF,TGTGCCAGCAGCTTAGAACCGGGACAGGGTAGGCCCCAGCATTTT
TRBD1,few,TRBJ1-5,TRBV5-5,CASSVGRTGGLQPQHF,TGTGCCAGCAGCGTTGGACGGACAGGGGGGTTACAGCCCCAGCATTTT
.,.,TRBJ1-1,TRBV28,CASVSNTEAFF,TGTGCCAGCGTCTCGAACACTGAAGCTTTCTTT
TRBD1,many,TRBJ1-2,TRBV7-2,CASSLGTGGYGYTF,TGCGCCAGCAGCTTGGGGACAGGGGGCTATGGCTACACCTTC
.,.,TRBJ1-1,TRBV18,CASSPIAGPNTEAFF,TGTGCCAGCTCACCCATAGCGGGCCCAAACACTGAAGCTTTCTTT
.,few,TRBJ2-7,TRBV4-2,CASSQDLRGRSSYEQYF,TGTGCCAGCAGCCAAGATTTGCGGGGGCGGAGCTCCTACGAGCAGTACTTC
.,few,TRBJ2-3,TRBV20-1,CSAGPADTQYF,TGCAGTGCTGGACCGGCGGATACGCAGTATTTT
TRBD2,.,TRBJ2-1,TRBV19,CASSRGTSGGAPYNEQFF,TGTGCCAGTAGTAGGGGGACTAGCGGGGGGGCTCCATACAATGAGCAGTTCTTC
.,few,TRBJ2-1,TRBV7-2,CASSPGGGVGREQFF,TGTGCCAGCAGCCCAGGAGGTGGGGTCGGCCGCGAGCAGTTCTTC
.,few,TRBJ1-2,TRBV4-1,CASSQARTDFSGYTF,TGCGCCAGCAGCCAAGCCCGGACCGACTTCTCTGGCTACACCTTC
.,few,TRBJ1-2,TRBV15,CATSRDRGDGYTF,TGTGCCACCAGCAGAGACCGAGGGGATGGCTACACCTTC
.,few,TRBJ2-5,TRBV7-6,CASSLGHSQTQYF,TGTGCCAGCAGCTTAGGGCATTCTCAGACCCAGTACTTC
TRBD1,few,TRBJ1-5,TRBV11-2,CASSLRGTGDQPQHF,TGTGCCAGCAGCTTAAGGGGGACAGGGGATCAGCCCCAGCATTTT
.,.,TRBJ1-1,TRBV7-9,CASSLREEMNTEAFF,TGTGCCAGCAGCTTGAGAGAGGAGATGAACACTGAAGCTTTCTTT
.,many,TRBJ1-6,TRBV28,CASTLPGMYNSPLHF,TGTGCCAGCACCCTCCCCGGGATGTATAATTCACCCCTCCACTTT
.,.,TRBJ1-1,TRBV4-1,CASSQVQTDTNTEAFF,TGCGCCAGCAGCCAAGTTCAAACGGACACGAACACTGAAGCTTTCTTT
TRBD1,few,TRBJ1-1,TRBV19,CASSTTGDYTEAFF,TGTGCCAGTAGTACCACAGGGGACTACACTGAAGCTTTCTTT
TRBD1,.,TRBJ1-2,TRBV5-6,CASSLVNDRVANYGYTF,TGTGCCAGCAGCTTGGTCAACGACAGGGTAGCTAACTATGGCTACACCTTC
TRBD2,.,TRBJ2-3,TRBV5-6,CASSLKRERDTQYF,TGTGCCAGCAGCTTGAAGCGGGAGCGGGATACGCAGTATTTT
.,.,TRBJ2-3,TRBV20-1,CSAHSDSTSTDTQYF,TGCAGTGCCCATTCCGACTCAACTAGCACAGATACGCAGTATTTT
TRBD2,.,TRBJ2-1,TRBV6-5,CASNPGGTGENEQFF,TGTGCCAGCAACCCGGGGGGAACCGGGGAGAATGAGCAGTTCTTC
.,few,TRBJ2-3,TRBV7-2,CASSLARGGRTDTQYF,TGTGCCAGCAGCTTAGCGCGGGGAGGTCGGACAGATACGCAGTATTTT
.,.,TRBJ2-3,TRBV7-2,CASRRWRGVTDTQYF,TGTGCCAGCCGTCGGTGGAGAGGGGTCACAGATACGCAGTATTTT
.,.,TRBJ1-1,TRBV9,CASSVGVSGTEAFF,TGTGCCAGCAGCGTAGGGGTGTCGGGCACTGAAGCTTTCTTT
.,few,TRBJ1-4,TRBV7-9,CASSLVRGKLFF,TGTGCCAGCAGCTTAGTTCGAGGAAAACTGTTTTTT
TRBD2,few,TRBJ2-3,TRBV12-3/TRBV12-4,CASSSWTSGGGRTQYF,TGTGCCAGCAGCTCCTGGACTAGCGGGGGTGGGAGGACGCAGTATTTT
.,few,TRBJ2-5,TRBV19,CASSIGEETQYF,TGTGCCAGTAGTATAGGCGAAGAGACCCAGTACTTC
TRBD1,few,TRBJ1-1,TRBV15,CATSRDSVDRDLDTEAFF,TGTGCCACCAGCAGAGATTCAGTGGACAGGGATTTGGACACTGAAGCTTTCTTT
.,.,TRBJ1-2,TRBV12-3/TRBV12-4,CASSFRGDYGYTF,TGTGCCAGCAGTTTCCGGGGGGACTATGGCTACACCTTC
TRBD1,.,TRBJ1-2,TRBV4-3,CASSRAGTGKGLGYGYTF,TGCGCCAGCAGCCGTGCCGGGACAGGGAAGGGGCTTGGGTATGGCTACACCTTC
TRBD1,many,TRBJ1-2,TRBV25-1,CASSGTGTGGFGYTF,TGTGCCAGCAGTGGAACCGGGACAGGGGGCTTCGGCTACACCTTC
.,.,TRBJ2-2,TRBV29-1,CSVGRTGELFF,TGCAGCGTTGGCCGTACCGGGGAGCTGTTTTTT
.,few,TRBJ2-7,TRBV7-9,CASRYAGNHEQYF,TGTGCCAGCAGATACGCGGGGAACCACGAGCAGTACTTC
.,.,TRBJ1-1,TRBV5-1,CASREVVETEAFF,TGCGCCAGCAGGGAGGTCGTAGAGACTGAAGCTTTCTTT
.,.,TRBJ1-4,TRBV10-3,CAISESRVTNEKLFF,TGTGCCATCAGTGAGAGTCGGGTCACTAATGAAAAACTGTTTTTT
.,.,TRBJ1-5,TRBV12-3/TRBV12-4,CASSLGTASLNQPQHF,TGTGCCAGCAGTTTAGGGACAGCTTCCCTCAATCAGCCCCAGCATTTT
TRBD2,.,TRBJ2-3,TRBV7-8,CASSPRTSGDTDTQYF,TGTGCCAGCAGCCCACGGACTAGCGGGGACACAGATACGCAGTATTTT
.,few,TRBJ1-4,TRBV4-1,CASSQRTANEKLFF,TGCGCCAGCAGCCAAAGGACAGCGAATGAAAAACTGTTTTTT
TRBD1,.,TRBJ1-4,TRBV10-2,CASSESTGAEGLFF,TGCGCCAGCAGTGAGTCTACAGGGGCTGAGGGACTGTTTTTT
TRBD2,few,TRBJ2-5,TRBV5-6,CASSLASSSGGETQYF,TGTGCCAGCAGCTTGGCCTCTTCTAGCGGGGGAGAGACCCAGTACTTC
.,.,TRBJ1-1,TRBV29-1,CSVGGDVGRGSMNTEAFF,TGCAGCGTTGGCGGTGACGTCGGGCGTGGGTCGATGAACACTGAAGCTTTCTTT
.,few,TRBJ2-3,TRBV24-1,CATSDASGPADTQYF,TGTGCCACCAGTGACGCGAGCGGACCCGCGGATACGCAGTATTTT
TRBD1,.,TRBJ2-2,TRBV4-3,CASSQWTGISTGELFF,TGCGCCAGCAGCCAGTGGACAGGGATTTCCACCGGGGAGCTGTTTTTT
TRBD2,many,TRBJ2-3,TRBV6-5,CASSYSIPTSGGLTDTQYF,TGTGCCAGCAGTTACTCGATCCCCACTAGCGGGGGCCTCACAGATACGCAGTATTTT
.,few,TRBJ1-5,TRBV12-3/TRBV12-4,CASSLIGRARQPQHF,TGTGCCAGCAGTTTAATCGGCAGGGCGAGACAGCCCCAGCATTTT
TRBD2,many,TRBJ2-7,TRBV12-3/TRBV12-4,CASSFGGDAYEQYF,TGTGCCAGCAGTTTCGGGGGGGACGCCTACGAGCAGTACTTC
.,.,TRBJ2-5,TRBV6-5,CASPAQGSVHRWQETQYF,TGTGCCAGCCCGGCTCAGGGATCCGTCCACCGATGGCAAGAGACCCAGTACTTC
.,.,TRBJ2-7,TRBV5-5,CASSDRDGTYEQYF,TGTGCCAGCAGCGACCGGGACGGGACCTACGAGCAGTACTTC
.,.,TRBJ2-5,TRBV7-9,CASSFQPQADQETQYF,TGTGCCAGCAGCTTCCAGCCCCAGGCAGACCAAGAGACCCAGTACTTC
.,few,TRBJ2-1,TRBV27,CASSLSGRANEQFF,TGTGCCAGCAGTTTATCCGGCAGGGCGAATGAGCAGTTCTTC
.,.,TRBJ2-5,TRBV9,CASSVVGDFQETQYF,TGTGCCAGCAGCGTAGTCGGGGACTTCCAAGAGACCCAGTACTTC